The clone carrying this T cell receptor (beta chain) came up once. Its antigen is not identified. The source of the sample is a study of shared clonotypes between healthy human individuals. Study observations and caveats: Only blood was sampled; tissue repertoires likely differ.

At deep level, the assay was performed. Sequenced by immunoSEQ multiplex PCR; TCRdb stores in-frame clones only, minus some. Of about 800,000 clones listed, about 96% were seen once; the top ten hold over 0.2%. Deletions cut 2 bases from V and 1 base from J, with 12 bases between. The CDR3 loop spans 15 amino acids. Germline V gene sequence: CDR1 SGHTA, CDR2 FQGNSA. Naive CD8 cells lacked CD45RO and underwent positive selection for CCR7, leaving out terminally differentiated effector memory CD45RA+ cells. The chain uses TRBV7-2 and TRBJ2-7; D call uncertain. The sequenced sample consisted of naive CD8+ T cells sorted from blood. The clonotype comes from a young man in good health. The CDR3 DNA sequence: TGTGCCAGCAGCTTATATAGTTCCAGGTCCTACGAGCAGTACTTC. It encodes CASSLYSSRSYEQYF.